This paragraph covers one T cell receptor (beta chain) sequence. This specimen comes from a study of blood T cell repertoires in COVID-19. Some clones are missing from TCRdb's copy, which holds only in-frame ones; the method was immunoSEQ multiplex PCR. This sample has roughly 20,000 clones, with 79% found just once. The CDR3 is made up of 14 amino acids. CDR1 is LNHDA, CDR2 SQIVND, per germline (reference sequence). Trimming left V 2 bases short and J 4 bases short, with 9 bases between. The sequenced sample was peripheral blood. J is TRBJ2-1 and V is TRBV19; unclear D gene. The receptor was isolated from a man older than 75 with acute or convalescent COVID-19. CDR3 DNA: TGTGCCAGTAGTATAAAGTCCAGTTACAATGAGCAGTTCTTC. It specifies CASSIKSSYNEQFF.